This T cell receptor (beta chain) originates from a study of cytotoxic CD8 clonotypes in ibrutinib-treated CLL (dated by TCRdb to the early 2020s). Some background on the complete study: The cohort had eleven to twelve relapsed/refractory and 15 treatment-naive patients; around 17 were IGHV unmutated. Partial responses were observed in around 25 patients and complete responses in 2; after a median follow-up of 68 months, remission was maintained in 15 or so patients and progression was observed in 12. Samples at response were collected after a median of about twelve months of treatment, with a range of about 6 to 36 months. Longitudinal samples were available for about 30% of the roughly 86 trial participants. Cryopreserved peripheral blood mononuclear cells were collected before treatment, at response, and at either disease progression or sustained remission. On average, each sample had about 250,000 productive templates and around 100,000 productive rearrangements. All remission and progressive disease samples were collected while patients were still receiving ibrutinib.

A MiSeq instrument was used for deep resolution sequencing, which targeted depths ranging from 1 in 1 million up to 1 in 200,000 T cells, with coverage averaging 10x for each clonotype. The immunoSEQ hsTCRB Kit was used to generate TCR beta libraries. As for how the authors treated the data: Data were analyzed with ImmunoSEQ Data Assistant and ImmunoSEQ Analyzer, with V, D and J genes assigned per IMGT definitions. Clonality, which ranges from 0 to 1, was calculated as one minus the normalized Shannon entropy of productive rearrangement frequencies. Only overrepresented clonotypes making up at least 0.05% of the repertoire of each patient were included in the public clonotype analysis. Repertoires from approximately 12 age-matched healthy donors in immuneACCESS were used as clonality controls. Imported from immuneACCESS, the table was reduced by TCRdb to in-frame sequences with V and J called. These copies leave out some clones; in studies compared against another copy, an unresolved V gene accounts for under half, and the cause of the remainder is not known. V and J calls and clone size are copied from that table; D and trimming were computed from the DNA. In this sample the table shows about 300,000 clones, around 69% of which occur a single time. Jointly, the top ten make up around 6% of the sample.

Concerning this clone itself: Its antigen remains unidentified. No much larger clone exists at a distance of one base, and base qualities are not known.

Broader findings and caveats from the paper: Sampling times were not matched between sustained-remission and progressing patients, and lymph node repertoires were not studied. Clonality increased at ibrutinib response, stayed stable in sustained remission, and fell back toward baseline at progression. Public clonotypes were rare and either shrank or stayed stable during treatment, and the rise in clonality at ibrutinib response reflected expansion of private clonotypes. At baseline, clonality was higher than in age-matched healthy donors and showed a strong correlation with circulating CD8+ T-cell counts.

What this sample's time point label stands for: progressive disease on ibrutinib. For TCR beta library preparation, 1.5 to 2 micrograms of genomic DNA were extracted from the cryopreserved PBMCs. Longitudinal blood samples from CLL patients on ibrutinib monotherapy were analyzed using high-throughput TCR beta sequencing. The patients took part in an open-label, single-center phase 2 trial of ibrutinib monotherapy. There are 12 amino acids in the CDR3, from cysteine to phenylalanine inclusive. This entry keeps only the CDR3 DNA: 36 bases, framed from base 1. The V end gives up 7 bases and the J end 5 bases, leaving 2 bases in the junction not matched to a gene. From the germline V gene, CDR1 is WSHSY and CDR2 is SAAADI.

Recombination joined TRBV10-2 with TRBJ2-7, with 10 bases in between that match TRBD1. This specimen was PBMCs, taken at disease progression, from a patient treated with ibrutinib. The clonotype was recovered from a human donor with chronic lymphocytic leukemia. The CDR3 corresponds to CASTGQGDEQYF. Read as DNA, the sequence is TGCGCCAGCACCGGACAGGGGGACGAGCAGTACTTC.